The sequence of this TCR beta chain was determined in a study of shared clonotypes between healthy human individuals. General study results and limits: Genetic and exposure-history diversity was limited by the few donors.

Per the germline V gene, CDR1 is MDHEN and CDR2 is SYDVKM. The CDR3 is 17 amino acids. V shed 6 bases and J 2 bases; nucleotides not matched to a gene: 8. CD45RA+ naive and CD45RA-negative memory subsets were separated from CD4+ cells. The data were produced by immunoSEQ multiplex PCR, yet TCRdb's version contains in-frame clones alone and is incomplete. The table records 850,000 to 1,200,000 clones, roughly 80% of them present only once. Turning to this clone: Its matching antigen is unknown.

The clonotype comes from a man aged 18 to 30 in good health. Sequencing input: memory CD4+ T cells sorted from blood. The sample's subset: CD45RA-negative fraction. This chain uses TRBV28 with TRBJ2-6, with 9 bases fitting TRBD1. Here the CDR3 reads CASREDRGSPGANVLTF. The CDR3, as DNA: TGTGCCAGCAGGGAAGACAGGGGGAGCCCTGGGGCCAACGTCCTGACTTTC.